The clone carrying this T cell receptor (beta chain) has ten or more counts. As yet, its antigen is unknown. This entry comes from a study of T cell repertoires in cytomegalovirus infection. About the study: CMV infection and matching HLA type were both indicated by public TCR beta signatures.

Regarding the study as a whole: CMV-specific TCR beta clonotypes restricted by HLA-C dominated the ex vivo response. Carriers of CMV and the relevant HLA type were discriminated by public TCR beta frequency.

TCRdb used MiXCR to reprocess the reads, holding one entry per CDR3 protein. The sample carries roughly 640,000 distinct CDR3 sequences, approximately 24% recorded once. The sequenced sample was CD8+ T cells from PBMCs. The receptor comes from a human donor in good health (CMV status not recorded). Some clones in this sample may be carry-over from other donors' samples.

The CDR3 sequence: CASSFGETQYF. The CDR3, as DNA: TGTGCCAGCAGTTTTGGAGAGACCCAGTACTTC. The chain recombines TRBV7-2 with TRBJ2-5; unclear D gene. V lost 6 bases and J 4 bases, leaving 6 bases between the germline ends. CDR1 is SGHTA, CDR2 FQGNSA, per germline. The CDR3 is 11 residues long.